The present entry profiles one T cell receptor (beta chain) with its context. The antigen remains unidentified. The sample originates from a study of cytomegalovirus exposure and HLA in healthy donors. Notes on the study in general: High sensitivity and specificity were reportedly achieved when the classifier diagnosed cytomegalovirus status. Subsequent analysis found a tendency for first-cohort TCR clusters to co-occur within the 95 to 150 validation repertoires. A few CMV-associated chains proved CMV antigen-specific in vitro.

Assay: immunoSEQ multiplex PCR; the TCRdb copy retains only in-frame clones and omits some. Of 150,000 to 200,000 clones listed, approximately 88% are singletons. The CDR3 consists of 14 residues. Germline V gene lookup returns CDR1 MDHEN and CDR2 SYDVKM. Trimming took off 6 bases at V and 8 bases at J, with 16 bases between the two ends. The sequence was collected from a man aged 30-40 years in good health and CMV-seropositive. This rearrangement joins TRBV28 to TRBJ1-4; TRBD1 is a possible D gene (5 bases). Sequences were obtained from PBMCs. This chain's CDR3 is CASSLQVKREKLFF. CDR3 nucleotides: TGTGCCAGCAGCCTACAGGTGAAAAGGGAAAAACTGTTTTTT.